In this sample, the clone carrying this T cell receptor beta chain turned up a few times. The CDR3 length is 16 residues. The trim removed 3 bases at V and 5 bases at J, leaving 8 bases unmatched. Germline V CDR1 and CDR2: SGHRS, YFSETQ. TCRdb keeps only in-frame clones here, not all; method: immunoSEQ multiplex PCR. The sample has about 330,000 clones, approximately 88% seen once. The data are from a study of blood T cell repertoires in COVID-19. Across the study: From T cells, B-cell-depleted T cells, or PBMCs came the material, which was cDNA or gDNA.

Sequencing was done on a sample of peripheral blood. The chain joins TRBV5-1 to TRBJ2-2; 9 nucleotides match TRBD2. The clonotype comes from a man under 40 with COVID-19, enrolled during active disease. This CDR3 is CASSSQAGGTTGELFF. Here the CDR3 DNA reads TGCGCCAGCAGCTCACAAGCGGGGGGAACTACCGGGGAGCTGTTTTTT.